Listed here are 30 T cell receptor beta chains from one sample, sequenced in a study of control samples from healthy donors and cancer patients. Sequencing was performed with immunoSEQ multiplex PCR; in TCRdb, only in-frame clones are kept and a portion is missing. The table lists about 100,000 clones, 87% of them singletons, with 15% to 20% in the top ten. The material sequenced was blood. The receptors were gathered from a woman aged 45-65 years in good health.

The chain has TRBV6-5 and TRBJ2-3; 8 bases line up with TRBD2. This CDR3 is 15 amino acids long. Unmatched junction bases numbered 6, after V lost 7 bases and J lost 0 bases. Germline assignment: CDR1 MNHEY and CDR2 SVGAGI. The CDR3 loop reads CASKIAGSSTDTQYF. The CDR3 nucleotides read TGTGCCAGCAAAATAGCGGGGAGCAGCACAGATACGCAGTATTTT.

This clone has a single count. The J gene is TRBJ2-2, the V gene TRBV4-3; a possible D gene is TRBD2 (7 bases). The germline gives CDR1 LGHNA, CDR2 YSLEER. The germline V and J ends were trimmed by 1 base and 4 bases, with 13 bases remaining between them. There are 16 residues in the CDR3. CDR3 in amino acids: CASSQVGGRTTGELFF. CDR3 DNA sequence: TGCGCCAGCAGCCAAGTGGGGGGGCGCACCACCGGGGAGCTGTTTTTT.

The chain couples TRBV7-7 to TRBJ2-2; 9 bases line up with TRBD1. CDR1 and CDR2 (germline): SSHAT, FNYEAQ (reference sequence). This CDR3 spans 15 amino acids. V was clipped by 5 bases and J by 6 bases; unmatched bases: 7. The CDR3 region has the DNA TGTGCCAGCAGCCTAGGGGGACAGGGCGCCGGGGAGCTGTTTTTT. This sequence encodes CASSLGGQGAGELFF. The full variable domain, with the rest looked up from reference TRBV7-7 and TRBJ2-2, is GAGVSQSPRYKVTKRGQDVTLRCDPISSHATLYWYQQALGQGPEFLTYFNYEAQPDKSGLPSDRFSAERPEGSISTLTIQRTEQRDSAMYRCASSLGGQGAGELFFGEGSRLTVL.

The rearrangement joins TRBV5-1 to TRBJ2-5; 7 bases align to TRBD2. The J segment lost 3 bases and the V segment lost 5 bases, leaving 7 bases of the junction unmatched. In germline, CDR1 is SGHRS, CDR2 YFSETQ. This CDR3 region has 14 residues. The chain's CDR3 is CASRRLAAEETQYF. DNA of the CDR3: TGCGCCAGCAGGCGACTAGCAGCCGAAGAGACCCAGTACTTC.

This clone has just one count. The chain links TRBV24-1 to TRBJ2-5, with D tentatively TRBD2 (10 bases). CDR1 is KGHDR and CDR2 is SFDVKD in the germline V gene. CDR3 length equals 18 residues. V lost 2 bases to trimming and J lost 3 bases, with 21 bases between them. For the CDR3, the DNA is TGTGCCACCAGTGATTCTAGCGGGAGTCGACAGGGGGAAGAGACCCAGTACTTC. Its translation is CATSDSSGSRQGEETQYF.

This sequence joins TRBV12-5 and TRBJ1-3, with 8 nucleotides matching TRBD1. Germline CDR1 reads LGHNT; CDR2 reads FRNRAP. This CDR3 spans 13 amino acids. Losses at the gene ends were 6 bases for V and 4 bases for J; bases not matched to a gene: 2. CDR3 coding DNA: TGTGCTAGTGGAGGGACAGGAGGAAACACCATATATTTT. It yields the protein CASGGTGGNTIYF.

In this sample, this clone turned up once. The chain employs TRBV29-1 and TRBJ1-2, with 11 bases lining up with TRBD1. The CDR3 length is 12 residues. V was clipped by 6 bases and J by 10 bases; unmatched bases: 7. Germline CDR1 reads SQVTM; CDR2 reads ANQGSEA. CDR3 in amino acids: CSVEGQGGFYTF. The CDR3 nucleotides read TGCAGCGTGGAGGGACAGGGGGGGTTCTACACCTTC.

The rearrangement joins TRBV7-3 to TRBJ2-1, with D hard to call. In germline, CDR1 is SGHTA, CDR2 FQGTGA. Deletions cut 2 bases from V and 2 bases from J, with 4 bases between. The CDR3 is 13 amino acids. The CDR3 nucleotides read TGTGCCAGCAGCTTATGGGCCTACAATGAGCAGTTCTTC. Translation gives CASSLWAYNEQFF.

This clone was observed a single time. This chain uses TRBV30 with TRBJ1-2; possible D gene TRBD1, 6 bases. This CDR3 spans 13 amino acids. Germline CDR1 reads GTSNPN; CDR2 reads SVGIG (reference sequence). Trimming removed 2 bases from V and 6 bases from J, with 13 bases in between. The CDR3 spells CAWSLTGNDGYTF. The DNA of the CDR3 is TGTGCCTGGAGTCTAACAGGGAACGATGGCTACACCTTC.

V gene TRBV6-6 combines with J gene TRBJ2-5; 8 bases map to TRBD2. The CDR3 loop spans 13 amino acids. V lost 2 bases and J lost 5; bases outside the gene matches: 1. Germline CDR1 MNHNY, CDR2 SVGAGI (reference sequence). The CDR3 region is CASSYGGRETQYF. CDR3 bases: TGTGCCAGCAGTTACGGCGGGAGGGAGACCCAGTACTTC.

The chain couples TRBV11-2 to TRBJ2-2; 12 bases are shared with TRBD1. Germline V CDR1 and CDR2: SGHAT, FQNNGV. With V trimmed by 5 bases and J by 5 bases, 9 bases remained unmatched. There are 17 residues in the CDR3. CDR3 protein: CASSLLGQGARTGELFF. The CDR3 bases are TGTGCCAGCAGCCTGCTGGGACAGGGGGCGCGGACCGGGGAGCTGTTTTTT. The full variable domain, in which reference TRBV11-2 and TRBJ2-2 provide the parts outside the CDR3, is EAGVAQSPRYKIIEKRQSVAFWCNPISGHATLYWYQQILGQGPKLLIQFQNNGVVDDSQLPKDRFSAERLKGVDSTLKIQPAKLEDSAVYLCASSLLGQGARTGELFFGEGSRLTVL.

This sequence joins TRBV6-1 and TRBJ2-1; no clear D. Trimming removed 2 bases at V and 7 bases at J, with 9 bases between. Per the germline V gene, CDR1 is MNHNS and CDR2 is SASEGT. This CDR3 has 13 amino acids. CDR3 sequence reads: CASSEIWENEQFF. For the CDR3, the DNA is TGTGCCAGCAGTGAAATCTGGGAAAATGAGCAGTTCTTC.

V usage is TRBV19 and J usage is TRBJ1-1; D is undetermined. This CDR3 contains 15 residues. Germline lookup yields CDR1 LNHDA and CDR2 SQIVND (reference sequence). V was clipped by 4 bases and J by 0 bases, with 12 bases between them. In nucleotides, the CDR3 is TGTGCCAGTAGTACCCACCACGCAATGAACACTGAAGCTTTCTTT. Translating it yields CASSTHHAMNTEAFF.

The chain employs TRBV9 and TRBJ2-1, with D possibly TRBD2 on 6 matching bases. CDR3 length equals 15 residues. CDR1 and CDR2 (germline): SGDLS, YYNGEE. V was pared by 0 bases and J by 7 bases, with 14 bases between. CDR3 bases: TGTGCCAGCAGCGTAGAATTAGCGGTAAGGAATGAGCAGTTCTTC. This encodes CASSVELAVRNEQFF.

The V and J genes are TRBV4-3 and TRBJ1-3; TRBD1 might be the D (6 bases). V was trimmed by 5 bases and J by 0 bases, leaving 14 bases between them. CDR3 length equals 16 residues. CDR1 is LGHNA and CDR2 is YSLEER in the germline V gene. The CDR3: CASSTPRDNSGNTIYF. The CDR3 bases are TGCGCCAGCAGCACCCCAAGGGACAACTCTGGAAACACCATATATTTT.

This chain links TRBV5-4 with TRBJ2-1, with 11 bases matching TRBD2. Germline CDR1 reads SGHNT; CDR2 reads YYREEE (reference sequence). Trimming at V came to 4 bases and at J to 7 bases, leaving 4 bases not matched to a gene. This CDR3 is 14 amino acids long. CDR3 region: CASSVAGGWNEQFF. The DNA for the CDR3 is TGTGCCAGCAGCGTAGCGGGAGGGTGGAATGAGCAGTTCTTC.

CDR3 DNA: TGTGCCAGTATCGGACAGGGGGTGGGAGCTTTCTTT. Encoded protein: CASIGQGVGAFF. The chain has TRBV19 and TRBJ1-1; TRBD1 agrees at 10 bases. The CDR3 has 12 residues. V was clipped by 7 bases and J by 10 bases; unmatched bases: 6. In germline, CDR1 is LNHDA, CDR2 SQIVND (reference sequence).

Details on this clone: A junction end diverges from the germline sequence, so it may reflect a read error. The J gene is TRBJ2-3, the V gene TRBV6-2 or TRBV6-3; 10 nucleotides match TRBD2. The CDR3 consists of 13 residues. Germline CDR1 and CDR2: MNHEY and SVGEGT. The CDR3 nucleotides are TGTGCCAGCAGTTCGCTAGCGGGGGAATGGGGGCATTTT. Translated, it gives CASSSLAGEWGHF.

The chain recombines TRBV19 with TRBJ1-2; D possibly corresponds to TRBD1 (6 bases). CDR1 is LNHDA, CDR2 SQIVND, per germline (reference sequence). The CDR3 consists of 14 residues. V lost 6 bases and J lost 6, with 17 bases in between. As DNA, the CDR3 is TGTGCCAGTAGCCCCGGCGACAGGTCAAATGGCTACACCTTC. Amino acids: CASSPGDRSNGYTF.

The J gene is TRBJ2-3, the V gene TRBV6-1; no clear D gene. Trimming took 2 bases from V and 1 from J, leaving 10 bases between them. This CDR3 contains 15 residues. Germline CDR1 and CDR2: MNHNS and SASEGT. Here the CDR3 DNA reads TGTGCCAGCAGTGAACAGAATGTGGGCACAGATACGCAGTATTTT. The encoded protein is CASSEQNVGTDTQYF.

The V and J genes are TRBV6-1 and TRBJ2-3, with D possibly TRBD1 on 5 matching bases. From germline, CDR1 is MNHNS and CDR2 SASEGT. V lost 1 base, J lost 0 bases, and 14 bases lay in between. CDR3 length: 17 residues. The CDR3 nucleotides read TGTGCCAGCAGTGAAGAGGGGATAAACCTGAGCACAGATACGCAGTATTTT. Protein: CASSEEGINLSTDTQYF.

The table lists this clone with a few counts. The CDR3 sequence is CASSTGGTLRPQHF. The CDR3 DNA sequence: TGTGCCAGTAGTACCGGAGGGACGCTGAGGCCCCAGCATTTT. This chain joins TRBV19 and TRBJ1-5, with a tentative D call TRBD1 (5 bases). Trimming stripped 4 bases from V and 9 bases from J, with 16 bases between. Germline V gene sequence: CDR1 LNHDA, CDR2 SQIVND (reference sequence). This CDR3 region has 14 residues.

This chain links TRBV27 with TRBJ2-6; D is unclear. Germline V gives CDR1 MNHEY, CDR2 SMNVEV (reference sequence). The CDR3 extends over 17 amino acids. Trimming shortened V by 4 bases and J by 0 bases, and 13 bases separated the two germline ends. The CDR3 protein is CASSSSYRSSGANVLTF. DNA for the CDR3: TGTGCCAGCAGTTCCAGCTATAGGTCCTCTGGGGCCAACGTCCTGACTTTC.

The chain couples TRBV12-3 or TRBV12-4 to TRBJ1-2; D unresolved. The CDR3 sequence is 13 residues long. The V and J ends lost 5 bases and 0 bases respectively, with 7 bases between them. The CDR3 coding sequence is TGTGCCAGCAGTCCCCTTGCTAACTATGGCTACACCTTC. This translates into CASSPLANYGYTF.

This clone was detected a few times. V usage is TRBV23-1 and J usage is TRBJ1-1; a possible D gene is TRBD1 (5 bases). TRBV23-1 is placed among ORFs of uncertain function. The CDR3 is made up of 16 amino acids. Trimming shortened V by 4 bases and J by 0 bases, and 15 bases separated the two germline ends. The CDR3 nucleotides are TGCGCCAGCAGTCGCCCCCAGGGAGTGATGAACACTGAAGCTTTCTTT. This codes for CASSRPQGVMNTEAFF.

The chain is built from TRBV27 and TRBJ1-2; D gene unclear. The V gene's germline CDR1 is MNHEY and CDR2 SMNVEV (reference sequence). V lost 2 bases, J lost 8 bases, and 15 bases lay in between. The CDR3 is 14 amino acids. CDR3 residues: CASSLVFGELGYTF. The CDR3 nucleotides read TGTGCCAGCAGTTTAGTTTTCGGGGAGCTGGGCTACACCTTC.

The chain recombines TRBV19 with TRBJ2-5, with D unresolved. Germline CDR1 and CDR2: LNHDA and SQIVND (reference sequence). V lost 6 bases and J 5 bases, leaving 10 bases between the germline ends. The CDR3 length is 12 residues. The CDR3 here is CASRGFKETQYF. The CDR3 coding sequence is TGTGCCAGTAGGGGCTTTAAGGAGACCCAGTACTTC.

V usage is TRBV3-1 (or the pseudogene TRBV3-2) and J usage is TRBJ2-5; D is possibly TRBD1 (5 bases). The CDR3 runs 15 residues. Per germline, CDR1 LGHDT and CDR2 YNNKEL (reference sequence). Trimming took off 4 bases at V and 0 bases at J, with 12 bases between the two ends. The CDR3 DNA reads as TGTGCCAGCAGCCCAACCGCAGGGTACCAAGAGACCCAGTACTTC. This translates into CASSPTAGYQETQYF.

The V and J genes are TRBV11-2 and TRBJ1-2, with 8 bases aligning to TRBD1. The CDR3 loop spans 16 amino acids. J gave up 2 bases and V 4 bases, and 9 bases lay outside the gene matches. Germline CDR1 and CDR2: SGHAT and FQNNGV. The CDR3 DNA reads as TGTGCCAGCAGCTCGCTTACATCAGGGGGCAACTATGGCTACACCTTC. Its translation: CASSSLTSGGNYGYTF.

The chain employs TRBV6-5 and TRBJ1-5; no definite D call. The CDR3 has 16 amino acids. CDR1 is MNHEY, CDR2 SVGAGI, per germline. Trimming left V 2 bases short and J 4 bases short, with 15 bases between. The CDR3 DNA follows: TGTGCCAGCAGTTACCCTGAGAGGGCAGAGAATCAGCCCCAGCATTTT. Protein sequence: CASSYPERAENQPQHF.